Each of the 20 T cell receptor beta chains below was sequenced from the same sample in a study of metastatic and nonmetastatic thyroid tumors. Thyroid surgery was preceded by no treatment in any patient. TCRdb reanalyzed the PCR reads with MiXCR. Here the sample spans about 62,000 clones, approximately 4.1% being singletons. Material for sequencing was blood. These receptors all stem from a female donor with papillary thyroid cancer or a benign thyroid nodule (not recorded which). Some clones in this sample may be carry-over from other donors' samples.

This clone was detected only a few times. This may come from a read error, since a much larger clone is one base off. In DNA, the CDR3 is TGCAGTGTCGCGATACCGACAAACAGGAAAGAGACCAAGTACTTC. It yields the protein CSVAIPTNRKETKYF. V gene TRBV20-1 combines with J gene TRBJ2-5, with D tentatively TRBD1 (5 bases). Germline assignment: CDR1 DFQATT and CDR2 SNEGSKA (reference sequence). The CDR3 covers 15 residues.

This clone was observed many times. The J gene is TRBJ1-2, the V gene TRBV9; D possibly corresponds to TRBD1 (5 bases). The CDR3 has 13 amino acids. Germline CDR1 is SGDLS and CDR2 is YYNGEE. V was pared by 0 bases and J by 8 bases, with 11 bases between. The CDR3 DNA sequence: TGTGCCAGCAGCGTAGCCCGGGGGACCGGCTACACCTTC. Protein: CASSVARGTGYTF. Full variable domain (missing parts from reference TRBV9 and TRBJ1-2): DSGVTQTPKHLITATGQRVTLRCSPRSGDLSVYWYQQSLDQGLQFLIQYYNGEERAKGNILERFSAQQFPDLHSELNLSSLELGDSALYFCASSVARGTGYTFGSGTRLTVV.

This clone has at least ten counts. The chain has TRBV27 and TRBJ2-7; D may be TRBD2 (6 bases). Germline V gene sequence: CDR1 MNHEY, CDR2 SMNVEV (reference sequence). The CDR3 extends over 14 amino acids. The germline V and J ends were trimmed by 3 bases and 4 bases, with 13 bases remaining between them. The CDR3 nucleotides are TGTGCCAGCAGTTTTGGCGGGACCGGATACGAGCAGTACTTC. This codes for CASSFGGTGYEQYF.

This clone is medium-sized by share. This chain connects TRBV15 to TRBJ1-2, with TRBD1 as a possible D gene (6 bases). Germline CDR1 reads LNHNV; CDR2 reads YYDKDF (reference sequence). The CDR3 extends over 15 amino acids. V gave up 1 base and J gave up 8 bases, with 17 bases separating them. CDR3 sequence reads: CATSRGRTEGFGYTF. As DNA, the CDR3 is TGTGCCACCAGCAGAGGGCGGACAGAGGGGTTCGGCTACACCTTC. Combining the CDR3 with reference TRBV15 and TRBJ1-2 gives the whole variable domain DAMVIQNPRYQVTQFGKPVTLSCSQTLNHNVMYWYQQKSSQAPKLLFHYYDKDFNNEADTPDNFQSRRPNTSFCFLDIRSPGLGDTAMYLCATSRGRTEGFGYTFGSGTRLTVV.

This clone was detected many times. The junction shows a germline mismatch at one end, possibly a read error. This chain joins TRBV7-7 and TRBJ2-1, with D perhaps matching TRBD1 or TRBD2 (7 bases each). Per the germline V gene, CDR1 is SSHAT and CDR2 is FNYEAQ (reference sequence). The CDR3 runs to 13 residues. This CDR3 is CASSYRQGGEQFF. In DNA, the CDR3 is TGTGCTAGCAGCTACCGACAGGGAGGGGAGCAGTTCTTC.

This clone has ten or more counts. In DNA, the CDR3 is TGTGCCAGCAGTAAAGGACAGGGGGGCGAAAAACTGTTTTTT. Its translation is CASSKGQGGEKLFF. V usage is TRBV5-8 and J usage is TRBJ1-4; 10 positions agree with TRBD1. Germline V lookup: CDR1 SGHTS, CDR2 YDEGEE. The CDR3 sequence is 14 residues long. V gave up 5 bases and J gave up 8 bases; unmatched junction bases: 6.

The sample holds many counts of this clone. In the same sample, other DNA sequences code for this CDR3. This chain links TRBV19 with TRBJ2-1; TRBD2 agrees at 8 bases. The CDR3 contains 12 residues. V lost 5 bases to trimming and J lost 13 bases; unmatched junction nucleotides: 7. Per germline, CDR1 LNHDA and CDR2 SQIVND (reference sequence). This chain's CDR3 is CASSVPGTRQFF. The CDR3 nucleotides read TGTGCCAGTAGTGTTCCCGGGACTAGACAGTTCTTC.

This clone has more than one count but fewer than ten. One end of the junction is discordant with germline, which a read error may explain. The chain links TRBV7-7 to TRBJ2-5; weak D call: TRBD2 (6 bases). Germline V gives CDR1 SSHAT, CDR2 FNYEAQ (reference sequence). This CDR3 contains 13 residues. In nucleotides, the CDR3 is TGTGCTAGCAGCTTAGCGGACCGAGAGACCCAGTACTTC. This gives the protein CASSLADRETQYF.

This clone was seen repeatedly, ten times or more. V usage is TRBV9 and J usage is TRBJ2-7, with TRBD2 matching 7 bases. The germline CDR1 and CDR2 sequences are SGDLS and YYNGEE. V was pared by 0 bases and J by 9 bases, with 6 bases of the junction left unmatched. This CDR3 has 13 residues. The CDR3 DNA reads TGTGCCAGCAGCGTAGCTTCTGGGGGGGTGCAGTACTTC. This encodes CASSVASGGVQYF.

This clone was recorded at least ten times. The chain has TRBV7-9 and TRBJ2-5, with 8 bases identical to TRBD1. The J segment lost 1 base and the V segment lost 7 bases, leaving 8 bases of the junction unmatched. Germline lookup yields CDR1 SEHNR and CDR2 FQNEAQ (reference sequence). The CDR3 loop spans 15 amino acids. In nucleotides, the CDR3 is TGTGCCAGCACTCCTGGGGGGACAGGCCAAGAGACCCAGTACTTC. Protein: CASTPGGTGQETQYF. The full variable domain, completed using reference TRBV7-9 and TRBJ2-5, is DTGVSQNPRHKITKRGQNVTFRCDPISEHNRLYWYRQTLGQGPEFLTYFQNEAQLEKSRLLSDRFSAERPKGSFSTLEIQRTEQGDSAMYLCASTPGGTGQETQYFGPGTRLLVL.

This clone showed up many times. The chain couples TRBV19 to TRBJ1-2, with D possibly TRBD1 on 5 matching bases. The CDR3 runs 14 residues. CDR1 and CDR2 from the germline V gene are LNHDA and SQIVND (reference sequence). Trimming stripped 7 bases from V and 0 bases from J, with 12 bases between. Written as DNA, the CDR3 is TGTGCCAGTACTCAACAGGAAGCTAACTATGGCTACACCTTC. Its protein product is CASTQQEANYGYTF.

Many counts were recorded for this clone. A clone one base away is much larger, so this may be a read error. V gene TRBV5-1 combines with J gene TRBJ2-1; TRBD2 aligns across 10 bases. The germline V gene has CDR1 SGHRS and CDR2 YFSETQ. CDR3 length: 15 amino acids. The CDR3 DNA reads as TGCGCCAGCATGACCTGGCCTAGCGGGAGTAATGAGCAGCTCTTC. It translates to CASMTWPSGSNEQLF. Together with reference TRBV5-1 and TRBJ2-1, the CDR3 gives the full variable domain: KAGVTQTPRYLIKTRGQQVTLSCSPISGHRSVSWYQQTPGQGLQFLFEYFSETQRNKGNFPGRFSGRQFSNSRSEMNVSTLELGDSALYLCASMTWPSGSNEQLFGPGTRLTVL.

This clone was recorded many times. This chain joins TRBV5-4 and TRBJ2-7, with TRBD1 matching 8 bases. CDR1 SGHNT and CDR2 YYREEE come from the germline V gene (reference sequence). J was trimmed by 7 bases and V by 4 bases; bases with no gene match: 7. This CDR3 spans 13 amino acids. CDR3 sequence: CASSSRTGSEQYF. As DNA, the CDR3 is TGTGCCAGCAGCAGTAGGACAGGGAGTGAGCAGTACTTC.

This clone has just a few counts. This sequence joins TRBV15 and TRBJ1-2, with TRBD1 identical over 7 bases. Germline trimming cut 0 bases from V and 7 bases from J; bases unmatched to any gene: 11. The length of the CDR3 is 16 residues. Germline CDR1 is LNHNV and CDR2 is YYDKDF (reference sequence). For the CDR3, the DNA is TGTGCCACCAGCAGAGACCTAAAGAGGGGGCCGGGTGGCTACACCTTC. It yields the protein CATSRDLKRGPGGYTF.

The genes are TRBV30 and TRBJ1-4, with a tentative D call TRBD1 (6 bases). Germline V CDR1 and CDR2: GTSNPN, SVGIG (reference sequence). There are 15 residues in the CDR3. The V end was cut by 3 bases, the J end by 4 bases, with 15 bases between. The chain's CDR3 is CAWRDRRNDNEKLFF. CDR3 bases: TGTGCCTGGAGAGACAGGCGGAACGATAATGAAAAACTGTTTTTT.

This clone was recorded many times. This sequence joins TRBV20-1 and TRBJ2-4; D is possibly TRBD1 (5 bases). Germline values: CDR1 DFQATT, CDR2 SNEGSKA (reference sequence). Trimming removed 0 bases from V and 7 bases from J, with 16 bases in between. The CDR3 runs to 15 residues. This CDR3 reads CSARDADTAGNIQYF. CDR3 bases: TGCAGTGCTAGAGATGCCGACACCGCAGGGAACATTCAGTACTTC.

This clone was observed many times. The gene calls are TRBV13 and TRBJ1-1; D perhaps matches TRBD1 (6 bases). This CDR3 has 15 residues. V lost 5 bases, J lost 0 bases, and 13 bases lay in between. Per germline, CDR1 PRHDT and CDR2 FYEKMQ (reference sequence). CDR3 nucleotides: TGTGCCAGCAGCCCACTCAGGACAGTGAACACTGAAGCTTTCTTT. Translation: CASSPLRTVNTEAFF.

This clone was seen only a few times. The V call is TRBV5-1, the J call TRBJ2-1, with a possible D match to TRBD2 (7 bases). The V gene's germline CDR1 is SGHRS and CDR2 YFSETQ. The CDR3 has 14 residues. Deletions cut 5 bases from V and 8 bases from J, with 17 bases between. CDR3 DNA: TGCGCCAGCAGACGTGGGGGGGCTTTCTATGAGCAGTTCTTC. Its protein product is CASRRGGAFYEQFF.

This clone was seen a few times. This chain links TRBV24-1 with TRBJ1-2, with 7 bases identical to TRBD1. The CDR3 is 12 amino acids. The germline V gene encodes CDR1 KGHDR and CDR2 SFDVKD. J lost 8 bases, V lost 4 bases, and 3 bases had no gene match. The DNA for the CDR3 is TGTGCCACCAGTGAGCAGGGGGGCGGCTACACCTTC. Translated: CATSEQGGGYTF.

CDR3 coding DNA: TGTGCCACCAGTGACCAGCGGGAGATAGGGGAGCTGTTTTTT. Protein: CATSDQREIGELFF. This chain connects TRBV24-1 to TRBJ2-2, with 8 bases matching TRBD2. The CDR3 loop spans 14 amino acids. The V gene's germline CDR1 is KGHDR and CDR2 SFDVKD. J lost 8 bases, V lost 4 bases, and 5 bases had no gene match.